The next 15 T cell receptor beta chains were all read from a single sample in a study of T cell responses to AZD1222 COVID-19 vaccine. The assay was immunoSEQ multiplex PCR, and TCRdb's table has in-frame clones only and misses some. The sample holds some 170,000 clones, just over 90% seen once. Material: peripheral blood, obtained on day 0 of MenACWY control vaccination. These TCRs come from an adult in good health.

The CDR3 region has the DNA TGCGCCAGCAGGGATTTGACAGGGGGGGAGACCCAGTACTTC. Its translation is CASRDLTGGETQYF. V and J are TRBV10-2 and TRBJ2-5; 9 nucleotides match TRBD1. Looked up from germline, CDR1 is WSHSY and CDR2 is SAAADI. The CDR3 contains 14 residues. After removal of 6 bases from V and 5 bases from J, the junction contained 7 bases not matched to a gene.

The chain combines TRBV7-3 with TRBJ2-1; 9 bases fit TRBD2. The CDR3 sequence is 14 residues long. V shed 5 bases and J 6 bases; nucleotides not matched to a gene: 5. Germline V gene lookup returns CDR1 SGHTA and CDR2 FQGTGA. The DNA for the CDR3 is TGTGCCAGCAGCCAAGCGGGAGGCGTCAATGAGCAGTTCTTC. Its translation is CASSQAGGVNEQFF.

The rearrangement links TRBV7-8 to TRBJ2-7; no reliable D call. The V and J ends lost 0 bases and 1 base respectively, with 10 bases between them. This CDR3 comprises 15 residues. In germline, CDR1 is SGHVS, CDR2 FQNEAQ. The CDR3 here is CASSLAAVQSYEQYF. CDR3 nucleotides: TGTGCCAGCAGCTTAGCGGCGGTACAGTCCTACGAGCAGTACTTC.

The chain links TRBV3-1 (or the pseudogene TRBV3-2) to TRBJ2-1; 12 bases fit TRBD2. The CDR3 is made up of 16 amino acids. Trimming cost V 0 bases and J 8 bases; bases outside gene matches: 5. Looked up from germline, CDR1 is LGHDT and CDR2 is YNNKEL (reference sequence). CDR3 loop: CASSQDRLAGAYEQFF. CDR3 DNA: TGTGCCAGCAGCCAAGATCGACTAGCGGGAGCTTATGAGCAGTTCTTC.

This chain joins TRBV6-1 and TRBJ2-7, with 16 bases fitting TRBD2. With V trimmed by 0 bases and J by 2 bases, 7 bases remained unmatched. Germline V gene sequence: CDR1 MNHNS, CDR2 SASEGT. The CDR3 is 19 residues long. CDR3 protein: CASSEASYGTSGRAYEQYF. CDR3 coding DNA: TGTGCCAGCAGTGAAGCTTCGTATGGGACTAGCGGGAGGGCCTACGAGCAGTACTTC.

The V call is TRBV4-2, the J call TRBJ2-7, with no clear D. The CDR3 contains 15 residues. Trimming took off 0 bases at V and 0 bases at J, with 9 bases between the two ends. CDR1 is LGHNA and CDR2 is YNFKEQ in the germline V gene. The CDR3 DNA follows: TGTGCCAGCAGCCAAGAGGCCCGGAGCTCCTACGAGCAGTACTTC. Translation gives CASSQEARSSYEQYF.

J is TRBJ1-4 and V is TRBV9; TRBD1 aligns across 10 bases. This CDR3 has 14 amino acids. The V and J ends lost 4 bases and 7 bases, in that order; junction bases with no gene match: 4. Germline V gene data show CDR1 as SGDLS and CDR2 as YYNGEE. CDR3: CASSSTGGTEKLFF. In DNA form, the CDR3 reads TGTGCCAGCAGCTCGACAGGGGGCACTGAAAAACTGTTTTTT.

The V and J genes are TRBV29-1 and TRBJ2-1; 9 nucleotides match TRBD2. CDR3 length: 14 residues. The trim removed 6 bases at V and 3 bases at J, leaving 6 bases unmatched. The germline V gene has CDR1 SQVTM and CDR2 ANQGSEA. The CDR3 reads CSVGLAGFYNEQFF. CDR3 bases: TGCAGCGTGGGCCTAGCGGGATTCTACAATGAGCAGTTCTTC.

The chain links TRBV24-1 to TRBJ1-2; 8 bases fit TRBD1. From germline, CDR1 is KGHDR and CDR2 SFDVKD. Trimming took 3 bases from V and 8 from J; bases not matched to a gene: 7. The CDR3 consists of 14 residues. The CDR3 loop is CATSDPGQGRGYTF. CDR3 DNA: TGTGCCACCAGTGATCCTGGACAGGGACGGGGCTACACCTTC.

V gene TRBV18 combines with J gene TRBJ1-1; D not certain. The CDR3 has 13 residues. From germline, CDR1 is KGHSH and CDR2 LQKENI. The ends were cut back, 3 bases at V and 8 bases at J, with 13 bases in the middle. CDR3 loop: CASSPGSSLEAFF. CDR3 DNA: TGTGCCAGCTCACCGGGGTCTTCCTTAGAAGCTTTCTTT.

This clone was detected a few times. The chain uses TRBV4-3 and TRBJ2-3; TRBD2 matches at 8 bases. V shed 0 bases and J 3 bases; nucleotides not matched to a gene: 5. CDR1 LGHNA and CDR2 YSLEER come from the germline V gene. This CDR3 contains 16 residues. CDR3 sequence: CASSQDPSGSTDTQYF. Written as DNA, the CDR3 is TGCGCCAGCAGCCAAGATCCCAGCGGGAGTACAGATACGCAGTATTTT.

A note on this clone: The junction departs from germline at one end; a sequencing error may be responsible. The CDR3 DNA sequence: TGCGCCAGCAGCTTTCTGACCCCCAGGAGGGTTTTT. Translation gives CASSFLTPRRVF. This chain joins TRBV5-1 and TRBJ2-3; D may be TRBD2 (6 bases). Germline loops: CDR1 SGHRS, CDR2 YFSETQ. The CDR3 consists of 12 residues.

The chain is built from TRBV7-2 and TRBJ2-3; D is undetermined. The CDR3 is 17 residues long. Germline CDR1 is SGHTA and CDR2 is FQGNSA. The germline V and J ends were trimmed by 2 bases and 0 bases, with 15 bases remaining between them. CDR3 protein: CASSLFIAGVSTDTQYF. The CDR3 nucleotides read TGTGCCAGCAGCTTATTCATTGCAGGAGTGAGCACAGATACGCAGTATTTT. The whole variable domain, filled in from reference TRBV7-2 and TRBJ2-3, reads GAGVSQSPSNKVTEKGKDVELRCDPISGHTALYWYRQSLGQGLEFLIYFQGNSAPDKSGLPSDRFSAERTGGSVSTLTIQRTQQEDSAVYLCASSLFIAGVSTDTQYFGPGTRLTVL.

In this sample, this clone turned up once. The rearrangement uses TRBV24-1 and TRBJ2-1; D uncertain. Germline-derived CDR1 and CDR2 are KGHDR and SFDVKD. The CDR3 covers 15 residues. V was pared by 1 base and J by 8 bases, with 14 bases between. The CDR3 protein is CATSDLEVGTYEQFF. The DNA of the CDR3 is TGTGCCACCAGTGATTTAGAGGTCGGAACGTATGAGCAGTTCTTC.

The V call is TRBV11-1, the J call TRBJ1-6, with D unclear. The CDR3 runs 13 residues. Looked up from germline, CDR1 is SGHAT and CDR2 is FQDESV (reference sequence). V lost 4 bases and J lost 10, with 11 bases in between. In DNA form, the CDR3 reads TGTGCCAGCAGCTCCGATGTACGGTCACCCCTCCACTTT. Protein product: CASSSDVRSPLHF.